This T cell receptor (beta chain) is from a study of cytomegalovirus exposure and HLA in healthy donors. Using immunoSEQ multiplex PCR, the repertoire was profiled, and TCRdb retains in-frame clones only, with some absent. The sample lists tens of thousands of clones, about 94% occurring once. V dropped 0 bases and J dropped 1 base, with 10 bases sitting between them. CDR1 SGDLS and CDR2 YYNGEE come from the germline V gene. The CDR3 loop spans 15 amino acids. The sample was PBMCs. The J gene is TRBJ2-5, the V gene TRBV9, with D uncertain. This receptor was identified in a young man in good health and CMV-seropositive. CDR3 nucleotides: TGTGCCAGCAGCGTAGGAGGCCTCATCCAAGAGACCCAGTACTTC. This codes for CASSVGGLIQETQYF.